The 21 T cell receptor beta chains below come from one sample, sequenced in a study of blood T cells in healthy people across ages (dated by TCRdb to about 2015). The library was built by means of 5' RACE. The sequencer was an Illumina HiSeq 2500. The second PCR ran for roughly 6 to 11 cycles and used a J-beta primer mix along with a sample-barcoded 5' primer. In-frame beta chains were kept once TCRdb had trimmed the public reads at Q25 with fastp and called clones with MiXCR. Each CDR3 protein gets just one entry, which takes the most common genes and DNA from the rows behind it. This sample holds some 1.7 million distinct CDR3 sequences; roughly 30% were observed only once. The ten largest clones take up about 7.7% of the sample. Sequenced input: blood. These receptor sequences come from a woman under 40 in good health.

This clonotype has only a few counts. The junction departs from germline at one end; a sequencing error may be responsible. The chain recombines TRBV5-1 with TRBJ2-1; 11 positions agree with TRBD2. This CDR3 comprises 16 residues. CDR1 is SGHRS, CDR2 YFSETQ, per germline. This CDR3 reads CASSSGSGRDYNKQFF. CDR3 nucleotide sequence: TGCGCCAGCAGTTCCGGTAGCGGGAGGGATTACAATAAGCAGTTCTTC.

This clonotype was observed many times. CDR3 sequence: CSVEATGNEQYF. Written as DNA, the CDR3 is TGCAGCGTTGAAGCGACAGGGAACGAGCAGTACTTC. The rearrangement links TRBV29-1 to TRBJ2-7; 7 bases are a match to TRBD1. Germline V CDR1 and CDR2: SQVTM, ANQGSEA. V was pared by 1 base and J by 5 bases, with 2 bases of the junction left unmatched. There are 12 residues in the CDR3.

This clonotype was observed many times. The chain recombines TRBV29-1 with TRBJ1-2, with TRBD1 identical over 9 bases. The ends lost 4 bases at V and 6 bases at J; junction bases unmatched: 15. CDR3 length: 16 residues. Germline V gene sequence: CDR1 SQVTM, CDR2 ANQGSEA. The CDR3 nucleotides are TGCAGCGTTGCGAGAAGCTTGAGAACAGGGGGCGATGGCTACACCTTC. Encoded protein: CSVARSLRTGGDGYTF.

The CDR3 DNA reads TGCAGCGCCGCAGTGGGGGAGGGCCAGTTCTTC. The encoded protein is CSAAVGEGQFF. The rearrangement links TRBV29-1 to TRBJ2-1; TRBD2 matches 7 bases. The CDR3 length is 11 residues. V trimming: 7 bases; J trimming: 13 bases; junction bases outside the gene matches: 10. Germline loops: CDR1 SQVTM, CDR2 ANQGSEA.

This clonotype was detected ten times or more. This sequence joins TRBV29-1 and TRBJ2-7; D is undetermined. V lost 1 base to trimming and J lost 3 bases, with 10 bases between them. Per germline, CDR1 SQVTM and CDR2 ANQGSEA. The CDR3 runs to 13 residues. The CDR3 bases are TGCAGCGTTGAAGCAGAAGGCAACTACGAGCAGTACTTC. It codes for CSVEAEGNYEQYF.

This clonotype was recorded a few times. This sequence joins TRBV7-9 and TRBJ2-7; D not certain. The CDR3 loop spans 14 amino acids. The V gene's germline CDR1 is SEHNR and CDR2 FQNEAQ (reference sequence). The V gene lost 2 bases and the J gene lost 2 bases, with 10 bases spanning the gap. The CDR3 sequence: CASSLSGMAYEQYF. The CDR3 nucleotides are TGTGCCAGCAGCTTAAGTGGGATGGCCTACGAGCAGTACTTC.

This clonotype has only a few counts. The J gene is TRBJ2-5, the V gene TRBV20-1; 7 nucleotides agree with TRBD2. The CDR3 length is 14 residues. J lost 5 bases, V lost 4 bases, and 10 bases had no gene match. The V gene's germline CDR1 is DFQATT and CDR2 SNEGSKA (reference sequence). The DNA for the CDR3 is TGCAGTGCTATCCCCTGGCGGGAGTGGGAGACCCAGTACTTC. Protein product: CSAIPWREWETQYF.

The chain joins TRBV20-1 to TRBJ2-2, with 11 bases aligning to TRBD2. Germline V lookup: CDR1 DFQATT, CDR2 SNEGSKA (reference sequence). J gave up 5 bases and V 0 bases, and 5 bases lay outside the gene matches. The CDR3 consists of 16 residues. Here the CDR3 DNA reads TGCAGTGCTAGAGACACTAGCGGGAGATCTACCGGGGAGCTGTTTTTT. The encoded protein is CSARDTSGRSTGELFF.

This chain joins TRBV5-5 and TRBJ2-5; D uncertain. CDR3 length: 13 residues. CDR1 and CDR2 from the germline V gene are SGHKS and YYEKEE (reference sequence). Deletions cut 2 bases from V and 5 bases from J, with 10 bases between. CDR3 coding DNA: TGTGCCAGCAGCTTTTCCGGAGACGAGACCCAGTACTTC. It is translated as CASSFSGDETQYF.

The chain carries TRBV7-8 and TRBJ2-5; unclear D gene. The assigned J gene may be wrong: the sequence end matches TRBJ2-7 better. This CDR3 region has 17 residues. The germline V gene encodes CDR1 SGHVS and CDR2 FQNEAQ. CDR3 coding DNA: TGTGCCAGCAGCTTAGTATTTGTAGCTGGGATGGCCTACGAGCAGTACTTC. Translated: CASSLVFVAGMAYEQYF.

V usage is TRBV15 and J usage is TRBJ2-5, with 9 bases aligning to TRBD2. This CDR3 has 16 amino acids. Germline values: CDR1 LNHNV, CDR2 YYDKDF (reference sequence). The ends lost 5 bases at V and 5 bases at J; junction bases unmatched: 12. The CDR3 loop is CATSSSGGRGWETQYF. The CDR3 region has the DNA TGTGCCACCAGCTCCAGCGGCGGGAGGGGGTGGGAGACCCAGTACTTC.

The J gene is TRBJ2-1, the V gene TRBV9; D not resolved. In germline, CDR1 is SGDLS, CDR2 YYNGEE. Trimming took off 4 bases at V and 10 bases at J, with 21 bases between the two ends. The CDR3 runs to 15 residues. In DNA, the CDR3 is TGTGCCAGCAGCTTCGGCACATCCACTTCCTACGAGCAGTTCTTC. Amino acids: CASSFGTSTSYEQFF. Looking up the rest from reference TRBV9 and TRBJ2-1 gives the full variable domain: DSGVTQTPKHLITATGQRVTLRCSPRSGDLSVYWYQQSLDQGLQFLIQYYNGEERAKGNILERFSAQQFPDLHSELNLSSLELGDSALYFCASSFGTSTSYEQFFGPGTRLTVL.

This clonotype was seen repeatedly, ten times or more. The chain recombines TRBV28 with TRBJ1-2, with no clear D. The CDR3 has 14 amino acids. Trimming removed 7 bases from V and 4 bases from J, with 16 bases in between. In germline, CDR1 is MDHEN, CDR2 SYDVKM. CDR3 sequence: CASTPGAQPYGYTF. Written as DNA, the CDR3 is TGTGCCAGCACCCCCGGCGCACAGCCCTATGGCTACACCTTC.

The genes are TRBV7-2 and TRBJ2-7, with TRBD1 matching 9 bases. The DNA end lines up better with TRBJ2-1; the J call may be wrong. CDR3 length: 14 residues. Germline values: CDR1 SGHTA, CDR2 FQGNSA. CDR3 sequence reads: CASSPAGTGFEQFF. The DNA for the CDR3 is TGTGCCAGCAGCCCCGCCGGGACAGGGTTTGAGCAGTTCTTC.

The CDR3, as DNA: TGCGCCAGCAGCTTGGGTCGCACGTACGATAAAGCTTTCTTT. Translating it yields CASSLGRTYDKAFF. This sequence joins TRBV5-1 and TRBJ1-1; D gene ambiguous. V lost 0 bases and J lost 9, with 15 bases in between. CDR1 is SGHRS, CDR2 YFSETQ, per germline. The CDR3 totals 14 residues.

The table lists this clonotype with many counts. V usage is TRBV7-2 and J usage is TRBJ2-1; D is perhaps TRBD2 (6 bases). The V and J ends lost 1 base and 9 bases respectively, with 19 bases between them. The length of the CDR3 is 16 residues. CDR1 and CDR2 (germline): SGHTA, FQGNSA. The CDR3 nucleotides read TGTGCCAGCAGCTTAGTGGCTAGCGAGCGTTCCGGTGAGCAGTTCTTC. It yields the protein CASSLVASERSGEQFF.

With regard to this clonotype: It may be a read error: a sequence one base away is much more abundant. This CDR3 reads CASSLEHSSYNEQFF. The CDR3 DNA reads TGTGCCAGCAGCTTAGAACACAGCTCCTACAATGAGCAGTTCTTC. The rearrangement uses TRBV11-3 and TRBJ2-1, with unresolved D. V was trimmed by 0 bases and J by 0 bases, leaving 6 bases between them. The germline gives CDR1 SGHNT, CDR2 YENEEA. The CDR3 spans 15 residues.

The chain is built from TRBV7-9 and TRBJ2-5, with D tentatively TRBD2 (5 bases). The CDR3 length is 12 residues. Germline V CDR1 and CDR2: SEHNR, FQNEAQ (reference sequence). V dropped 4 bases and J dropped 6 bases, with 9 bases sitting between them. CDR3 DNA sequence: TGTGCCAGCAGCTACGGGGAAAAGACCCAGTACTTC. It specifies CASSYGEKTQYF.

The V and J genes are TRBV29-1 and TRBJ1-1; TRBD1 matches at 7 bases. Germline V gene sequence: CDR1 SQVTM, CDR2 ANQGSEA. This CDR3 comprises 12 residues. The chain's CDR3 is CRGDRENTEAFF. The DNA for the CDR3 is TGCAGGGGGGACAGAGAGAACACTGAAGCTTTCTTT. The full variable domain, with the rest looked up from reference TRBV29-1 and TRBJ1-1, is SAVISQKPSRDICQRGTSLTIQCQVDSQVTMMFWYRQQPGQSLTLIATANQGSEATYESGFVIDKFPISRPNLTFSTLTVSNMSPEDSSIYLCRGDRENTEAFFGQGTRLTVV.

This clonotype was seen only a few times. Written as DNA, the CDR3 is TGCAGCGTTGGCACAGGCCGAGGCACTGAAGCTTTCTTT. It encodes CSVGTGRGTEAFF. The chain carries TRBV29-1 and TRBJ1-1; possible D gene TRBD1, 5 bases. The CDR3 consists of 13 residues. Trimming pared 4 bases from V and 4 bases from J, leaving 13 bases between. CDR1 SQVTM and CDR2 ANQGSEA come from the germline V gene.

This clonotype was counted only a few times. The chain employs TRBV6-6 and TRBJ2-7; 10 nucleotides line up with TRBD1. Germline V gene data show CDR1 as MNHNY and CDR2 as SVGAGI (reference sequence). The trim removed 3 bases at V and 3 bases at J, leaving 5 bases unmatched. The CDR3 length is 15 residues. In nucleotides, the CDR3 is TGTGCCAGCAGTTATTCGACAGGGGGCTACTACGAGCAGTACTTC. It specifies CASSYSTGGYYEQYF.